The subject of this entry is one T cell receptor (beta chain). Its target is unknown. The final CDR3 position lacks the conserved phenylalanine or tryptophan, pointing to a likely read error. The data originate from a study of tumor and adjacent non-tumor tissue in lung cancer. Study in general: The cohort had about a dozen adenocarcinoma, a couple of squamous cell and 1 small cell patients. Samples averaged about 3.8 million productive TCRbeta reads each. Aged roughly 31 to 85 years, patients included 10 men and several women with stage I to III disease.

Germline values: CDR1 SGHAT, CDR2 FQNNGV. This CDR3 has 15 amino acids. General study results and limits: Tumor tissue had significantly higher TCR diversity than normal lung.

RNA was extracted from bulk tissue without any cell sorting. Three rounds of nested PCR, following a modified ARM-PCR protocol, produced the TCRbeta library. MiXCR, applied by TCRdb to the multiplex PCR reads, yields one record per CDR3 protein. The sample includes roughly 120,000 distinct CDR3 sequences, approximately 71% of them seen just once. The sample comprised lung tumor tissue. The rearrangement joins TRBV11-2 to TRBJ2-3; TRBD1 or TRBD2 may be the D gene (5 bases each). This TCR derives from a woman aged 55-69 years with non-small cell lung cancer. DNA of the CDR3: TGTGGCAGCAGCGCCACCGGGACGGCCGCAGATACGCAGTATCTT. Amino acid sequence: CGSSATGTAADTQYL.